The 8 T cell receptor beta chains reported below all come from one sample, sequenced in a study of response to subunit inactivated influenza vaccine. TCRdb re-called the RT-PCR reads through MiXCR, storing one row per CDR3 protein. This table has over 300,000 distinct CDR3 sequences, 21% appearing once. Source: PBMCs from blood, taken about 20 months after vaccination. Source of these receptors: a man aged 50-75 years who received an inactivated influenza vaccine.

The chain's CDR3 is CATSWGEADTQYF. The CDR3 DNA reads as TGTGCCACCAGCTGGGGGGAGGCAGATACGCAGTATTTT. This sequence joins TRBV24-1 and TRBJ2-3; maybe TRBD2 (6 bases). This CDR3 is 13 amino acids long. Per germline, CDR1 KGHDR and CDR2 SFDVKD. Trimming took off 7 bases at V and 4 bases at J, with 11 bases between the two ends.

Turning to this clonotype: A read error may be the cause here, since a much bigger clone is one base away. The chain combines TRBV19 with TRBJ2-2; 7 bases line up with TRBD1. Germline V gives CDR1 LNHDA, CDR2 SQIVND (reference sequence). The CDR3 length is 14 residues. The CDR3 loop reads CASRPGQNTGELLF. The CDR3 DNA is TGTGCCAGTAGGCCGGGACAGAACACCGGGGAGCTGCTTTTT.

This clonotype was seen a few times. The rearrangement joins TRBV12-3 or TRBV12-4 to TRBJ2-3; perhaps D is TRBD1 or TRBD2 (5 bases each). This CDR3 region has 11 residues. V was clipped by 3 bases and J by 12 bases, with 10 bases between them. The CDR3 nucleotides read TGTGCCAGCAGTTTGGGACCCCGCCAGTATTTT. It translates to CASSLGPRQYF.

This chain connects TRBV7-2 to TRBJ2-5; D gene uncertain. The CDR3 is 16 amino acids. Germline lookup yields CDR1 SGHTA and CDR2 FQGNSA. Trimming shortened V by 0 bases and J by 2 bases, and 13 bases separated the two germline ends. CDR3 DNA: TGTGCCAGCAGCTTAGCTCAGGCGCCAGTACAAGAGACCCAGTACTTC. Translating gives CASSLAQAPVQETQYF.

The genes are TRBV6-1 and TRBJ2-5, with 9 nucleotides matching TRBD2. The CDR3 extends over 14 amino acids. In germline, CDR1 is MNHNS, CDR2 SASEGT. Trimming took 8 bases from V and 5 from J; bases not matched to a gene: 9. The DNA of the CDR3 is TGTGCCAGCGTGCTTAGCGGGGGCGGGGAGACCCAGTACTTC. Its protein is CASVLSGGGETQYF.

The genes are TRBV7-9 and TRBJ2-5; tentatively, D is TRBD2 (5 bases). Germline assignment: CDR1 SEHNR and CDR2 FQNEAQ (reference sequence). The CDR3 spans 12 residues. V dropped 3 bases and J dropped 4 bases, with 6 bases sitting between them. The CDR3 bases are TGTGCCAGCAGCTTCGCGGGAGAGACCCAGTACTTC. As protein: CASSFAGETQYF.

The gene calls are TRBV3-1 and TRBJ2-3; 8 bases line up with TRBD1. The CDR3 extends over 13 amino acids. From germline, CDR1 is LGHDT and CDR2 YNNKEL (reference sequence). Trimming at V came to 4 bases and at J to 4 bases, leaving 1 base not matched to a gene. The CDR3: CASSLQGADTQYF. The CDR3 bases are TGTGCCAGCAGCCTACAGGGGGCAGATACGCAGTATTTT.

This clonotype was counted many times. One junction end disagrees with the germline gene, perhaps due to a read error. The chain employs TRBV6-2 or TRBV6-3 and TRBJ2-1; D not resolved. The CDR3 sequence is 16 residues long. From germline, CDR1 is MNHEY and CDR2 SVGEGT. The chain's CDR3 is CASSYSISVPYNEQFF. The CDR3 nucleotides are TGTGCCAGCAGCTACTCAATCAGTGTCCCCTACAATGAGCAGTTCTTC.